This T cell receptor beta chain derives from a study of vaccination and CD4 T cells after COVID-19. Study-wide points: Spike mono-reactivity held for 304 of 307 vaccine-specific clones in convalescent patients.

Sequencing of cultured CD4+ T cell DNA used the Oncomine TCR Beta short-read assay. TCRdb re-called the PCR reads with MiXCR, one entry per CDR3 protein. The table shows tens of thousands of distinct CDR3 sequences, with 28% occurring only once. A few counts support this clonotype. Its antigen is still unknown. The time point was: late sampling 161 to 241 days after vaccination in a few convalescent patients. Treatment here: approximately nine-day PBMC culture with coronavirus spike peptide pools or control peptides (ViraFEST assay). Germline assignment: CDR1 DFQATT and CDR2 SNEGSKA (reference sequence). The junction had 5 bases not matched to a gene; V was cut back by 6 bases and J by 2 bases. CDR3 size: 13 residues.

The sequence was obtained from a human donor who had recovered from COVID-19. This chain joins TRBV20-1 and TRBJ2-5; 8 bases line up with TRBD1. Sequenced here: CD4+ T cells from blood, cultured in vitro, sampled about 7 months after SARS-CoV-2 vaccination. CDR3 protein: CSASGQVQETQYF. CDR3 DNA: TGCAGTGCGTCGGGACAGGTTCAAGAGACCCAGTACTTC.